Described below is a single TCR beta chain sequence and its context. Given a much more abundant clone one base away, this may be a read error. This record comes from a study of blood T cells in healthy people across ages. With a J-beta primer mix and a sample-barcoded 5' primer, a second PCR ran about 6 to 11 cycles. TCRdb processed the 5' RACE reads anew with MiXCR; each CDR3 protein has one entry. The sample consists of 1.5 million to 2 million distinct CDR3 sequences, approximately 28% of them appearing once. V gave up 0 bases and J gave up 11 bases; unmatched junction bases: 9. This CDR3 is built from 14 residues. Germline V gene data show CDR1 as DFQATT and CDR2 as SNEGSKA (reference sequence).

The V gene is TRBV20-1, the J gene TRBJ2-5; 10 bases align to TRBD2. The clonotype comes from a woman aged 30 to 39 in good health. Sequencing was carried out using blood. For the CDR3, the DNA is TGCAGTGCTAGAGATGGGCTAGCGGGAGCGCAGCAGTACTTC. The encoded protein is CSARDGLAGAQQYF.